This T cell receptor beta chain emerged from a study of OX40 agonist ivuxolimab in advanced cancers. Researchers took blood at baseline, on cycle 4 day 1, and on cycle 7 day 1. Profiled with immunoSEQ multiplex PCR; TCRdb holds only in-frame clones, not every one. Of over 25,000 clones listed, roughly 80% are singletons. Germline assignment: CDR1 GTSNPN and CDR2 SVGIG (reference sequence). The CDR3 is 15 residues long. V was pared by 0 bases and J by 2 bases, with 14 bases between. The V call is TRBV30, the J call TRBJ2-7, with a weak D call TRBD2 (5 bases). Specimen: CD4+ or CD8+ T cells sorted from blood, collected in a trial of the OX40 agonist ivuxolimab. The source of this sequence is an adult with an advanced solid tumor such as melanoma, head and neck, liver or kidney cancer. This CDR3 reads CAWSVLLEATYEQYF. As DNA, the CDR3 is TGTGCCTGGAGTGTACTCTTGGAGGCCACCTACGAGCAGTACTTC.